This is a list of T cell receptor beta chains from one sample in a study of blood T cell repertoires in COVID-19. Assay: immunoSEQ multiplex PCR; the TCRdb copy retains only in-frame clones and omits some. The sample yields fewer than 300,000 clones, more than 90% seen once. The sequencing sample was made of peripheral blood. These receptors all come from a person aged 18 to 35 with COVID-19, enrolled during active disease. The CDR3 runs from the conserved cysteine through the conserved F or W. D genes are given only for firm matches. Only part of the rows carry a size: once, few, many, or a class if the clone is expanded.

clone_size	cdr3_length	v_call	d_call	j_call	cdr3_aa	cdr3_nt
NA	17	TRBV7-8	NA	TRBJ1-5	CASSLVRRGLVNQPQHF	TGTGCCAGCAGCTTAGTTCGTAGGGGATTGGTCAATCAGCCCCAGCATTTT
NA	15	TRBV6-5	TRBD1	TRBJ2-6	CASRTGDEGANVLTF	TGTGCCAGCAGGACAGGGGATGAGGGGGCCAACGTCCTGACTTTC
NA	14	TRBV6-5	NA	TRBJ1-2	CASSPRQSDYGYTF	TGTGCCAGCAGTCCGAGACAGTCGGACTATGGCTACACCTTC
NA	13	TRBV6-6	NA	TRBJ2-7	CASSYSNSYEQYF	TGTGCCAGCAGTTACTCGAACAGCTACGAGCAGTACTTC
NA	13	TRBV6-1	TRBD1	TRBJ2-1	CASSDHRDRGFFF	TGTGCCAGCAGTGACCACCGGGACAGGGGTTTCTTCTTC
NA	14	TRBV28	TRBD1	TRBJ2-7	CASSTQGALHEQYF	TGTGCCAGCAGTACCCAGGGGGCCCTACACGAGCAGTACTTC
NA	15	TRBV5-6	NA	TRBJ2-1	CATLRGGSLRDEQFF	TGTGCCACCTTGCGAGGGGGTAGCCTTCGGGACGAGCAGTTCTTC
once	16	TRBV11-2	TRBD2	TRBJ2-1	CASSLELGTSVYEQFF	TGTGCCAGCAGCTTAGAGTTAGGGACTAGTGTCTATGAGCAGTTCTTC
NA	13	TRBV28	NA	TRBJ2-3	CASSLYFTDTQYF	TGTGCCAGCAGTCTTTACTTCACAGATACGCAGTATTTT
NA	13	TRBV7-2	NA	TRBJ1-2	CASSLGTGWGYTF	TGTGCCAGCAGCTTAGGTACAGGGTGGGGCTACACCTTC
NA	15	TRBV5-1	NA	TRBJ2-2	CASSLSGSNTGELFF	TGCGCCAGCAGCTTGTCGGGGTCGAACACCGGGGAGCTGTTTTTT
NA	19	TRBV2	TRBD1	TRBJ1-1	CASPNYGPGQGASRTEAFF	TGTGCCAGCCCTAACTACGGGCCAGGACAGGGGGCGAGTAGGACTGAAGCTTTCTTT
NA	13	TRBV2	TRBD1	TRBJ1-2	CASSEGQGSGYTF	TGTGCCAGCAGTGAAGGACAGGGATCCGGCTACACCTTC
once	15	TRBV15	NA	TRBJ1-4	CATSRDPGTNEKLFF	TGTGCCACCAGCAGAGATCCAGGAACCAATGAAAAACTGTTTTTT
NA	13	TRBV19	NA	TRBJ2-2	CASSWGVTGELFF	TGTGCCAGTAGTTGGGGGGTAACCGGGGAGCTGTTTTTT